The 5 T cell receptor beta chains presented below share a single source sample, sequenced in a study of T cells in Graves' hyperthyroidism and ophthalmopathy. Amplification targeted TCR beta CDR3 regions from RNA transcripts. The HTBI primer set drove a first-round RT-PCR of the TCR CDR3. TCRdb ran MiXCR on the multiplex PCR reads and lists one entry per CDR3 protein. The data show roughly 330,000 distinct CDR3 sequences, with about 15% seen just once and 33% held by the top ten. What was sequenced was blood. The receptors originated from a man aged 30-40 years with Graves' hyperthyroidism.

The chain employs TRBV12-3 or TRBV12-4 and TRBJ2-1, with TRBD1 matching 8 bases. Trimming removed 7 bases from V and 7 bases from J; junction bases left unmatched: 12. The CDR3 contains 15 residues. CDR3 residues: CASTKDRGLGNEQFF. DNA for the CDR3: TGTGCCAGCACTAAAGACAGGGGATTAGGTAATGAGCAGTTCTTC.

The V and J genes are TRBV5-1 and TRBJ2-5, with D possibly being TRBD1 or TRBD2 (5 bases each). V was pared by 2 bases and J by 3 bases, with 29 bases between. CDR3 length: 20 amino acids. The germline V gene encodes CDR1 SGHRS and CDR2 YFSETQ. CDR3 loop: CASSLPARGWEAREKETQYF. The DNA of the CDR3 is TGCGCCAGCAGCTTACCCGCGAGGGGATGGGAAGCGAGAGAGAAAGAGACCCAGTACTTC.

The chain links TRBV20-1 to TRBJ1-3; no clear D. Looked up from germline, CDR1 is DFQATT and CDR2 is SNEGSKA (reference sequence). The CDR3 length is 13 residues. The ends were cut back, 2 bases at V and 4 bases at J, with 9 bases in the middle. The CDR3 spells CSARRSEGNTIYF. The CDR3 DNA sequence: TGCAGTGCTAGACGGTCGGAAGGAAACACCATATATTTT.

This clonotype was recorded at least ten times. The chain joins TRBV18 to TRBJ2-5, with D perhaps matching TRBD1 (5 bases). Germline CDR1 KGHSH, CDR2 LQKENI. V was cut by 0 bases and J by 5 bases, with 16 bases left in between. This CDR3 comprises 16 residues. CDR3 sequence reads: CASSPPPGAGSETQYF. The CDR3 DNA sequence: TGTGCCAGCTCACCACCCCCCGGCGCAGGGTCGGAGACCCAGTACTTC. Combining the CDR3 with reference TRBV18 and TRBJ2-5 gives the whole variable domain NAGVMQNPRHLVRRRGQEARLRCSPMKGHSHVYWYRQLPEEGLKFMVYLQKENIIDESGMPKERFSAEFPKEGPSILRIQQVVRGDSAAYFCASSPPPGAGSETQYFGPGTRLLVL.

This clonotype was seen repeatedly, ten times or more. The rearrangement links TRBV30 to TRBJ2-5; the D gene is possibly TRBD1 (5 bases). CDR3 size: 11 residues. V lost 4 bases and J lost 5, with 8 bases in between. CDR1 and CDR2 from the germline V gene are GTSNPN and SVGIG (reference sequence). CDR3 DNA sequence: TGTGCCTGGACCAAGGGGGAGACCCAGTACTTC. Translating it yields CAWTKGETQYF.